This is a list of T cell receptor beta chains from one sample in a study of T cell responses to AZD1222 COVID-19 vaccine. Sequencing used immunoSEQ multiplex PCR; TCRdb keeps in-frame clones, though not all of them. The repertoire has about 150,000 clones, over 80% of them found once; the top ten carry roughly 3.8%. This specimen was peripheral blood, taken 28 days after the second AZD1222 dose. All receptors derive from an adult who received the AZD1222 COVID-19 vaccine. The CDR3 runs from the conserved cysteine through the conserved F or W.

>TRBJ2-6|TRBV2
CASSGQGLLGGANVLTF
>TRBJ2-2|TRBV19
CASSIGTGELFF
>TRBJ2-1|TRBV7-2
CASVRGGGSYNEQFF
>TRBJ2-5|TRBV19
CASSIEGVLGVRETQYF
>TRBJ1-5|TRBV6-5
CASIPLYSNQPQHF
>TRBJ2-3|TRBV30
CAWSTARADTQYF
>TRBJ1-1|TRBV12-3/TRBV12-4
CASSSPTEAFF
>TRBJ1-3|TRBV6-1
CASGEDGDTIYF
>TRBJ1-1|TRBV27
CASSLREGPGTEAFF
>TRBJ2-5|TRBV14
CASSQVRGETQYF
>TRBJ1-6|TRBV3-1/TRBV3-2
CASSQDHKGYNSPLHF
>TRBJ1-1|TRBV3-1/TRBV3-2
CASSQTKNTEAFF
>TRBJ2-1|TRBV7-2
CATSGYSYNEQFF
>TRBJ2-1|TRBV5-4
CASSLEGNPAYNEQFF
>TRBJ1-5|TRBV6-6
CASTTSGSSNQPQHF
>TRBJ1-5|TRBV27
CASRARGQPQHF
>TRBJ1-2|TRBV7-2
CASSLEQASNYGYTF
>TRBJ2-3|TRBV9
CASSAGTSGKGYGDTQYF
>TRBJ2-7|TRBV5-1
CASMTDQRGEQYF
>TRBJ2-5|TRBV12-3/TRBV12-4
CASSLGQKETQYF
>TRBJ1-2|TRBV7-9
CALKPGTAGKGYGYTF
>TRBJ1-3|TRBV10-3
CAIHPGTVDNTIYF
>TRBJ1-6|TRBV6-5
CASRTVYNSPLHF
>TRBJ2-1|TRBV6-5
CATLAGGYNEQFF
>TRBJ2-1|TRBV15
CATSRDLGQNNEQFF
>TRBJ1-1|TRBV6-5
CASSYSKQNEAFF
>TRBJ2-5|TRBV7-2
CASSFRPRLAGGETQYF
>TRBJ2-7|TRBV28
CASSSLSGPPYEQYF
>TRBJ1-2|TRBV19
CASSIDAEYGYTF
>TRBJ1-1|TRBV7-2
CASSLVQETEAFF
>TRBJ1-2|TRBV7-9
CASSLDPGLGYGYTF
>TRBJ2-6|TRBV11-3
CASSSIGLAGGLGANVLTF
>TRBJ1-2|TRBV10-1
CASSERSLSTRPSYGYTF
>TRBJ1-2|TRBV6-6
CASSARGHGYTF
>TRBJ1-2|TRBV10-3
CAIRGEQGINYGYTF
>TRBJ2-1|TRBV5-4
CASSLAAYFGEQFF
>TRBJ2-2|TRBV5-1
CASSLAGGTGELFF
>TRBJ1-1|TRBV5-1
CASSLLPGGVTEAFF
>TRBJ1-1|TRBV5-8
CASSLAGRQAFF
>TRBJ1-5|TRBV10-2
CASSESGGFYQPQHF
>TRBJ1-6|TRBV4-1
CASSQEGDQVSPLHF
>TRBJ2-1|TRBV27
CASSPPSGDGLFF
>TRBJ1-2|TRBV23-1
CASRIKTGDVVGDYGYTF
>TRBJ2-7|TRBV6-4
CAIPVWCRTRVAWEQYF
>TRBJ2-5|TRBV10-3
CATTQRGALQETQYF
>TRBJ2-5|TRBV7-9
CASSLDLGGTWETQYF